A single sample is the source of the 27 T cell receptor beta chains below, sequenced in a study of identical twins. Each CDR3 protein gets one entry after TCRdb re-called the 5' RACE reads with MiXCR. The sample contains under 250,000 distinct CDR3 sequences, 12% of which appear only once. The same sample was also studied in work on yellow fever vaccine responses in identical twins.

The sample consisted of memory (CD45RO+) T cells sorted from blood. Source of these receptors: a woman in her late teens or twenties in good health.

This clonotype came up many times. The gene calls are TRBV12-3 or TRBV12-4 and TRBJ1-3; a weak D match, TRBD1 (5 bases). Trimming took off 4 bases at V and 5 bases at J, with 9 bases between the two ends. The CDR3 length is 13 residues. The CDR3 region is CASSSGGRNTIYF. DNA of the CDR3: TGTGCCAGCAGTTCTGGGGGTAGAAACACCATATATTTT.

This clonotype occurred a few times. This chain joins TRBV18 and TRBJ2-5; a possible D gene is TRBD1 (5 bases). CDR1 KGHSH and CDR2 LQKENI come from the germline V gene. This CDR3 region has 14 residues. V lost 3 bases to trimming and J lost 6 bases, with 14 bases between them. The CDR3 DNA sequence: TGTGCCAGCTCACCGGAGACAGTTCTGAAGACCCAGTACTTC. It is translated as CASSPETVLKTQYF.

The chain uses TRBV28 and TRBJ1-1; D call uncertain. Germline CDR1 is MDHEN and CDR2 is SYDVKM. V gave up 2 bases and J gave up 1 base, with 8 bases separating them. The CDR3 totals 14 residues. The CDR3 region is CASSLQVKNTEAFF. The DNA for the CDR3 is TGTGCCAGCAGTTTACAGGTTAAGAACACTGAAGCTTTCTTT.

The chain employs TRBV4-2 and TRBJ2-1, with 7 bases fitting TRBD2. V lost 4 bases, J lost 8 bases, and 8 bases stayed unmatched. CDR1 LGHNA and CDR2 YNFKEQ come from the germline V gene. The CDR3 is 14 residues long. CDR3 in amino acids: CASSPLSGNYEQFF. In DNA form, the CDR3 reads TGTGCCAGCAGCCCATTGAGCGGGAACTATGAGCAGTTCTTC.

A few counts support this clonotype. The V gene is TRBV11-2, the J gene TRBJ2-1; D is uncertain. The germline gives CDR1 SGHAT, CDR2 FQNNGV. The V and J ends lost 3 bases and 2 bases respectively, with 11 bases between them. The CDR3 is 15 amino acids. This chain's CDR3 is CASSFSALTYNEQFF. The CDR3 bases are TGTGCCAGCAGCTTTTCTGCGTTGACCTACAATGAGCAGTTCTTC. Full variable domain (outside the CDR3, taken from reference TRBV11-2 and TRBJ2-1): EAGVAQSPRYKIIEKRQSVAFWCNPISGHATLYWYQQILGQGPKLLIQFQNNGVVDDSQLPKDRFSAERLKGVDSTLKIQPAKLEDSAVYLCASSFSALTYNEQFFGPGTRLTVL.

The chain joins TRBV6-2 or TRBV6-3 to TRBJ2-7; no reliable D call. The CDR3 covers 15 residues. Germline assignment: CDR1 MNHEY and CDR2 SVGEGT. The V gene lost 5 bases and the J gene lost 1 base, with 15 bases spanning the gap. CDR3: CASSTLPKSSYEQYF. The CDR3 bases are TGTGCCAGCAGTACCCTCCCGAAAAGTTCCTACGAGCAGTACTTC.

The table lists this clonotype with a few counts. The chain couples TRBV6-1 to TRBJ2-7; D is uncertain. V lost 3 bases to trimming and J lost 10 bases, with 10 bases between them. CDR3 size: 11 residues. Germline loops: CDR1 MNHNS, CDR2 SASEGT. In DNA form, the CDR3 reads TGTGCCAGCAGTGAGGCGGCTGGTCAGTACTTC. This translates into CASSEAAGQYF.

This clonotype was detected ten times or more. V usage is TRBV7-2 and J usage is TRBJ2-7, with unresolved D. This CDR3 comprises 14 residues. Trimming shortened V by 1 base and J by 2 bases, and 9 bases separated the two germline ends. The germline V gene has CDR1 SGHTA and CDR2 FQGNSA. The CDR3 DNA is TGTGCCAGCAGCTTAGATTTACAAGCCTACGAGCAGTACTTC. This encodes CASSLDLQAYEQYF.

This clonotype was seen repeatedly, ten times or more. This chain joins TRBV5-1 and TRBJ2-7, with D possibly TRBD2 on 5 matching bases. The germline gives CDR1 SGHRS, CDR2 YFSETQ. This CDR3 has 13 amino acids. The germline V and J ends were trimmed by 7 bases and 3 bases, with 14 bases remaining between them. CDR3 nucleotides: TGCGCCAGCGGAACAGAGCGGTTCTACGAGCAGTACTTC. Translated, it gives CASGTERFYEQYF.

The table lists this clonotype with a few counts. The gene calls are TRBV20-1 and TRBJ1-5; D is ambiguous. This CDR3 contains 16 residues. The V end lost 0 bases, the J end lost 5 bases, and 17 bases lay between the germline ends. Germline values: CDR1 DFQATT, CDR2 SNEGSKA (reference sequence). CDR3 coding DNA: TGCAGTGCTAGAGATCGAGGGCAGCCTCCCGATCAGCCCCAGCATTTT. Protein: CSARDRGQPPDQPQHF.

J is TRBJ2-1 and V is TRBV14, with 13 bases matching TRBD2. Trimming cost V 3 bases and J 10 bases; bases outside gene matches: 9. The V gene's germline CDR1 is SGHDN and CDR2 FVKESK. CDR3 size: 16 residues. CDR3 bases: TGTGCCAGCAGCCAGGCCGGGACTAGCGGGATAGCGGAGCAGTTCTTC. Amino acids: CASSQAGTSGIAEQFF.

This clonotype appeared many times. V usage is TRBV29-1 and J usage is TRBJ2-7, with a possible D match to TRBD2 (5 bases). This CDR3 is built from 11 residues. In germline, CDR1 is SQVTM, CDR2 ANQGSEA. V was pared by 1 base and J by 11 bases, with 12 bases between. CDR3 bases: TGCAGCGTTGAAGTGGCCCTGAGGGAGTACTTC. Its translation: CSVEVALREYF.

A few counts support this clonotype. The rearrangement links TRBV28 to TRBJ2-7; D possibly corresponds to TRBD1 (5 bases). Germline CDR1 MDHEN, CDR2 SYDVKM. V gave up 6 bases and J gave up 1 base, with 19 bases separating them. The CDR3 is made up of 16 amino acids. The CDR3: CASSLGFPGPSYEQYF. In DNA, the CDR3 is TGTGCCAGCAGCTTAGGGTTCCCAGGGCCGTCCTACGAGCAGTACTTC. Based on the CDR3 plus reference TRBV28 and TRBJ2-7, the full variable domain is DVKVTQSSRYLVKRTGEKVFLECVQDMDHENMFWYRQDPGLGLRLIYFSYDVKMKEKGDIPEGYSVSREKKERFSLILESASTNQTSMYLCASSLGFPGPSYEQYFGPGTRLTVT.

CDR3 loop: CATSDLGGSSNTGELFF. The CDR3 coding sequence is TGTGCCACCAGTGATTTGGGGGGTAGTTCGAACACCGGGGAGCTGTTTTTT. The gene calls are TRBV24-1 and TRBJ2-2; possibly TRBD1 or TRBD2 for D (5 bases each). Germline lookup yields CDR1 KGHDR and CDR2 SFDVKD. The CDR3 totals 17 residues. With 0 bases removed from V and 0 bases from J, the gap between germline ends came to 10 bases.

This clonotype was detected many times. The chain couples TRBV29-1 to TRBJ2-5; possible D gene TRBD2, 6 bases. There are 11 residues in the CDR3. V shed 8 bases and J shed 4 bases, with 11 bases lying between them. Germline-derived CDR1 and CDR2 are SQVTM and ANQGSEA. The CDR3 loop reads CSWRDSETQYF. The CDR3 bases are TGCAGCTGGAGGGACTCAGAGACCCAGTACTTC.

In this sample, this clonotype turned up a few times. J is TRBJ2-5 and V is TRBV20-1; 11 bases match TRBD2. The CDR3 has 15 amino acids. CDR1 and CDR2 (germline): DFQATT, SNEGSKA (reference sequence). V dropped 6 bases and J dropped 4; count of bases not matched to a gene: 10. CDR3 sequence reads: CSAPGISGRVETQYF. CDR3 coding DNA: TGCAGTGCCCCGGGGATTAGCGGGAGGGTAGAGACCCAGTACTTC.

The chain recombines TRBV6-1 with TRBJ2-7; 14 bases fit TRBD2. Per the germline V gene, CDR1 is MNHNS and CDR2 is SASEGT. This CDR3 spans 16 amino acids. Trimming took 5 bases from V and 7 from J; bases not matched to a gene: 10. Here the CDR3 reads CASSQTSGGGRDEQYF. In DNA form, the CDR3 reads TGTGCCAGCAGTCAGACTAGCGGGGGGGGACGTGATGAGCAGTACTTC.

The CDR3 here is CASRPDRGGKYF. Written as DNA, the CDR3 is TGTGCCAGCAGACCGGACAGGGGGGGAAAGTACTTC. The J gene is TRBJ2-7, the V gene TRBV6-2 or TRBV6-3, with 10 bases aligning to TRBD1. Per germline, CDR1 MNHEY and CDR2 SVGEGT. CDR3 length: 12 amino acids. J lost 11 bases, V lost 6 bases, and 7 bases had no gene match.

This clonotype turned up a few times. The chain employs TRBV28 and TRBJ2-7, with D perhaps assigned TRBD1 or TRBD2 (6 bases each). This CDR3 has 13 amino acids. The V end was cut by 6 bases, the J end by 7 bases, with 16 bases between. Germline CDR1 and CDR2: MDHEN and SYDVKM. This chain's CDR3 is CASSRGGGPEQYF. As DNA, the CDR3 is TGTGCCAGCAGCAGAGGAGGGGGGCCGGAGCAGTACTTC.

This chain joins TRBV2 and TRBJ2-7, with D maybe TRBD1 (5 bases). Germline assignment: CDR1 SNHLY and CDR2 FYNNEI. Trimming pared 7 bases from V and 0 bases from J, leaving 7 bases between. There are 12 residues in the CDR3. CDR3 loop: CASTQGSYEQYF. As DNA, the CDR3 is TGTGCCAGCACGCAGGGCTCCTACGAGCAGTACTTC.

This clonotype has just a few counts. This chain connects TRBV27 to TRBJ2-3; TRBD2 matches 11 bases. Germline assignment: CDR1 MNHEY and CDR2 SMNVEV (reference sequence). The CDR3 contains 17 residues. V dropped 7 bases and J dropped 6; count of bases not matched to a gene: 15. The CDR3 DNA reads TGTGCCAGCAAACCCCTAGGGGTGGTAGCGGGAGGGGATACGCAGTATTTT. Translating it yields CASKPLGVVAGGDTQYF.

This clonotype was detected a few times. V is TRBV2 and J is TRBJ2-7; no definite D call. V shed 6 bases and J shed 6 bases, with 9 bases lying between them. The CDR3 loop spans 11 amino acids. Germline V gene lookup returns CDR1 SNHLY and CDR2 FYNNEI. The CDR3 bases are TGTGCCAGCAGCTCGGTGGGCGAGCAGTACTTC. Its protein product is CASSSVGEQYF.

This clonotype has only a few counts. The chain is built from TRBV30 and TRBJ1-5; a weak D match, TRBD1 (6 bases). Between the trimmed V and J ends, which lost 0 bases and 9 bases, there was a span of 12 bases. The CDR3 runs to 13 residues. Germline values: CDR1 GTSNPN, CDR2 SVGIG (reference sequence). In DNA, the CDR3 is TGTGCCTGGAGTGTAGGGGGGATCGGGCCCCAGCATTTT. Encoded protein: CAWSVGGIGPQHF.

This rearrangement joins TRBV12-3 or TRBV12-4 to TRBJ2-1, with D possibly being TRBD1 (5 bases). The V gene lost 3 bases and the J gene lost 9 bases, with 9 bases spanning the gap. The CDR3 runs 12 residues. The CDR3 reads CASSLIRGEQFF. CDR3 coding DNA: TGTGCCAGCAGTTTGATTAGGGGTGAGCAGTTCTTC.

The chain recombines TRBV7-6 with TRBJ1-6, with D tentatively TRBD1 (6 bases). CDR1 is SGHVS, CDR2 FNYEAQ, per germline. The CDR3 loop spans 13 amino acids. The V gene lost 3 bases and the J gene lost 14 bases, with 14 bases spanning the gap. CDR3 sequence: CASSFTGTSALHF. As DNA, the CDR3 is TGTGCCAGCAGCTTCACAGGGACGTCGGCCCTCCACTTT.

This clonotype turned up a few times. The V gene is TRBV6-4, the J gene TRBJ2-3; perhaps D is TRBD1 or TRBD2 (5 bases each). Germline loops: CDR1 MRHNA, CDR2 SNTAGT. Trimming cost V 10 bases and J 0 bases, with 17 bases left between them. The CDR3 contains 15 residues. The CDR3 region has the DNA TGTGCCACCCGGGACGGCTCCTCTAGCACAGATACGCAGTATTTT. Residues: CATRDGSSSTDTQYF.

The gene calls are TRBV12-3 or TRBV12-4 and TRBJ2-1; no clear D gene. The CDR3 has 15 residues. Trimming cost V 5 bases and J 0 bases, with 11 bases left between them. This chain's CDR3 is CASSPPTGSYNEQFF. DNA of the CDR3: TGTGCCAGCAGTCCCCCCACGGGCTCCTACAATGAGCAGTTCTTC.